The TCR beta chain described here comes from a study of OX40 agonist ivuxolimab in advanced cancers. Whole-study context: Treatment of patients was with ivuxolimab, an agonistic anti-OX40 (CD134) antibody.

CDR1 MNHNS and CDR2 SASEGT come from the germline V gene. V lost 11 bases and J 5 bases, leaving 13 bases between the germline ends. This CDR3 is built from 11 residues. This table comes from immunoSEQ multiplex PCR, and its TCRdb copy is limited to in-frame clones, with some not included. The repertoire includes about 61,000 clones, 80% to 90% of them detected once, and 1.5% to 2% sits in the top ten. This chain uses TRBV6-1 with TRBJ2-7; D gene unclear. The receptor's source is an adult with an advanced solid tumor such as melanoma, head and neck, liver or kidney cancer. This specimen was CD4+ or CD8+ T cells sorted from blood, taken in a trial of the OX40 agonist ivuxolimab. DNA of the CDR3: TGTGCCGGACGGAACCGGGACGAGCAGTACTTC. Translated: CAGRNRDEQYF.